One T cell receptor (beta chain) is described in this entry. Measured with immunoSEQ multiplex PCR; TCRdb has only the in-frame clones, and not every one. The sample shows about 65,000 clones, roughly 80% of them seen only once. The data derive from a study of blood T cell repertoires in COVID-19. The CDR3 loop spans 17 amino acids. V gave up 5 bases and J gave up 0 bases; unmatched junction bases: 12. Germline values: CDR1 SEHNR, CDR2 FQNEAQ (reference sequence). V usage is TRBV7-9 and J usage is TRBJ1-1; 7 nucleotides match TRBD1. The clonotype was recovered from a human donor in a cohort sampled during active COVID-19. Sequenced: peripheral blood. The CDR3 bases are TGTGCCAGCAGCCCAGGGGCGAGACAGGGCATGAACACTGAAGCTTTCTTT. Residues: CASSPGARQGMNTEAFF. The full variable domain, rest sourced from reference TRBV7-9 and TRBJ1-1, is DTGVSQNPRHKITKRGQNVTFRCDPISEHNRLYWYRQTLGQGPEFLTYFQNEAQLEKSRLLSDRFSAERPKGSFSTLEIQRTEQGDSAMYLCASSPGARQGMNTEAFFGQGTRLTVV.